The present entry profiles one T cell receptor (beta chain) with its context. Trimming cost V 4 bases and J 8 bases; bases outside gene matches: 8. This CDR3 contains 15 residues. Germline CDR1 reads SGHTA; CDR2 reads FQGNSA. The data are from a study of T cells after yellow fever vaccination. Via MiXCR, TCRdb re-called the 5' RACE reads, giving one row per CDR3 protein. The sample carries just over 300,000 distinct CDR3 sequences, less than 4.5% recorded once. This clonotype was sampled from a man between 18 and 29 years old who received the YFV17D yellow fever vaccine. The material sequenced was PBMCs, taken on the day of the yellow fever booster vaccination. J is TRBJ2-1 and V is TRBV7-2; 10 bases are a match to TRBD2. The CDR3 sequence is CASSSRTSGGDEQFF. The CDR3 region has the DNA TGTGCCAGCAGCTCCAGGACTAGCGGCGGCGATGAGCAGTTCTTC.